This T cell receptor (beta chain) was recovered during a study of breast tumors, draining lymph nodes, adjacent tissues. Study-wide findings and caveats: Most tumor T cells seemingly derive from lymph node, then expand in tumor. The lymph node origin of tumor T cells was framed as consistent with a hypothesis, not demonstrated. Tumor TCR diversity was below lymph nodes but above nontumor tissue.

The lymph nodes were axillary draining lymph nodes from breast cancer patients. MiXCR was run by TCRdb on the multiplex PCR reads, yielding one entry per CDR3 protein. The data show roughly 130,000 distinct CDR3 sequences, approximately 30% seen once. At least ten counts were recorded for this clonotype. What it binds is not known. Trimming pared 1 base from V and 7 bases from J, leaving 5 bases between. Germline assignment: CDR1 SNHLY and CDR2 FYNNEI. This CDR3 spans 12 amino acids. The gene calls are TRBV2 and TRBJ1-5; no reliable D call. Sequencing was done on a sample of axillary lymph node tissue. This clonotype was sampled from a female donor with breast cancer. Some clones in this sample may be carry-over from other donors' samples. The CDR3 region is CASSEGEQPQHF. The DNA for the CDR3 is TGTGCCAGCAGTGAAGGGGAGCAGCCCCAGCATTTT.